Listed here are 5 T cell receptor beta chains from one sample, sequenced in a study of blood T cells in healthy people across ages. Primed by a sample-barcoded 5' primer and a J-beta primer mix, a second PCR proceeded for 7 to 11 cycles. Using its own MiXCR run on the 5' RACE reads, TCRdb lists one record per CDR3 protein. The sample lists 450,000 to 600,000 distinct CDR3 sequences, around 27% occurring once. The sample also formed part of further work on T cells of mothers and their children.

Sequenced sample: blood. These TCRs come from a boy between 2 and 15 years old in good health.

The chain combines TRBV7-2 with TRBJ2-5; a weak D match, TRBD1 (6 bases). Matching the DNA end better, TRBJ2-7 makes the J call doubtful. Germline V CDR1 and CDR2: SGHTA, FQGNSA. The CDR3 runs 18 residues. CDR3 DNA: TGTGCCAGCAGCTTAGCCGGAGGTTGGGGGCGAGGGGGCTACGAGCAGTACTTC. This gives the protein CASSLAGGWGRGGYEQYF.

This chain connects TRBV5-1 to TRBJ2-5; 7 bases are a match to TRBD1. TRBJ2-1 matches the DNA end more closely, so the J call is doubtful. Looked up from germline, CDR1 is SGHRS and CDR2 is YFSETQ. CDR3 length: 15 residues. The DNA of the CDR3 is TGCGCCAGCAGCAAGAAGACAGGGATGGACAATGAGCAGTTCTTC. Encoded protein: CASSKKTGMDNEQFF.

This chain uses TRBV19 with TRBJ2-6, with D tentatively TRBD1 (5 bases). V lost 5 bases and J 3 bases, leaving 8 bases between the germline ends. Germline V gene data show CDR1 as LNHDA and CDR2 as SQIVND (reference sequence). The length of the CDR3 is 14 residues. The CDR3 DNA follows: TGTGCCAGTAGTCAGGGCTATGGGGCCAACGTCCTGACTTTC. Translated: CASSQGYGANVLTF.

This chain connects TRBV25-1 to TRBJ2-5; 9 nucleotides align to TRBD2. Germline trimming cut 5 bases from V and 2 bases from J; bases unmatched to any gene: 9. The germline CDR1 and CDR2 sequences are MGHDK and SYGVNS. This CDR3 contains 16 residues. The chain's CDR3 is CASSWPAGGSQETQYF. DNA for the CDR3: TGTGCCAGCAGTTGGCCAGCGGGAGGTAGTCAAGAGACCCAGTACTTC.

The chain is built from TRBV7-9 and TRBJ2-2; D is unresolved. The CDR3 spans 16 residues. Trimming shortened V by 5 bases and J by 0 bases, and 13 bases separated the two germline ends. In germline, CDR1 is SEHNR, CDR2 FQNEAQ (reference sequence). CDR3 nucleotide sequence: TGTGCCAGCAGCGCCCTTCGGCGCGCGAACACCGGGGAGCTGTTTTTT. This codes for CASSALRRANTGELFF.